This passage covers 22 T cell receptor beta chains from one sample sequenced in a study of cytomegalovirus exposure and HLA in healthy donors. A multiplex PCR was run with 60 Vbeta primers and 13 Jbeta primers. Libraries were prepared by immunoSEQ multiplex PCR; TCRdb keeps only in-frame clonotypes and omits some of them. Seen here are under 130,000 clones, 65% observed once, and the top ten hold less than 4.5%. Sample: PBMCs. The receptor set was obtained from a young man in good health and CMV-seropositive.

Concerning this clone: At one end, the junction sequence differs from germline, possibly due to a read error. The genes are TRBV27 and TRBJ2-1, with unresolved D. The CDR3 consists of 11 residues. Germline lookup yields CDR1 MNHEY and CDR2 SMNVEV (reference sequence). CDR3 region: CASSFYDEQFF. DNA of the CDR3: TGTGCCAGCAGTTTCTACGATGAGCAGTTCTTC.

The CDR3, as DNA: TGTGCCAGCAGGGACACAATAGGGGCGTCTGAAGCTTTCTTT. It yields the protein CASRDTIGASEAFF. The chain carries TRBV25-1 and TRBJ1-1; perhaps TRBD1 as D (5 bases). The CDR3 contains 14 residues. Germline V gene lookup returns CDR1 MGHDK and CDR2 SYGVNS. Trimming took 6 bases from V and 6 from J, leaving 17 bases between them.

V gene TRBV4-1 combines with J gene TRBJ2-2; no clear D. Deletions cut 3 bases from V and 5 bases from J, with 7 bases between. Germline CDR1 MGHRA, CDR2 YSYEKL. The CDR3 loop spans 13 amino acids. CDR3 nucleotide sequence: TGCGCCAGCAGCCACGACTTTACCGGGGAGCTGTTTTTT. Protein product: CASSHDFTGELFF.

A few counts support this clone. This chain uses TRBV6-1 with TRBJ1-2, with D maybe TRBD1 (5 bases). V was clipped by 2 bases and J by 5 bases, with 12 bases between them. Germline V gives CDR1 MNHNS, CDR2 SASEGT. CDR3 length: 14 amino acids. In DNA form, the CDR3 reads TGTGCCAGCAGTGAATTGGGGGGTTGGTATGGCTACACCTTC. It codes for CASSELGGWYGYTF.

The chain uses TRBV4-1 and TRBJ2-7, with D tentatively TRBD2 (7 bases). There are 15 residues in the CDR3. Germline V gene lookup returns CDR1 MGHRA and CDR2 YSYEKL. V was trimmed by 4 bases and J by 7 bases, leaving 20 bases between them. Here the CDR3 reads CASSLGRAGAWEQYF. DNA for the CDR3: TGCGCCAGCAGCCTTGGGAGGGCAGGGGCATGGGAGCAGTACTTC.

The rearrangement links TRBV6-5 to TRBJ2-7, with 7 bases fitting TRBD2. V dropped 7 bases and J dropped 5; count of bases not matched to a gene: 8. The CDR3 sequence is 13 residues long. In germline, CDR1 is MNHEY, CDR2 SVGAGI. In nucleotides, the CDR3 is TGTGCCAGCACCGACAGCGGGATCCACGAGCAGTACTTC. It codes for CASTDSGIHEQYF.

This clone was seen more than once but under ten times. The chain carries TRBV10-1 and TRBJ1-2, with 8 bases aligning to TRBD1. The germline V gene encodes CDR1 WNHNN and CDR2 SYGVQD (reference sequence). Trimming took 6 bases from V and 8 from J; bases not matched to a gene: 11. This CDR3 region has 14 residues. The CDR3 nucleotides read TGCGCCAGCAGCCGGGACAGGTATTCGACCGGCTACACCTTC. This encodes CASSRDRYSTGYTF.

The chain is built from TRBV19 and TRBJ2-3; 7 bases are shared with TRBD2. The junction had 13 bases not matched to a gene; V was cut back by 3 bases and J by 4 bases. Germline-derived CDR1 and CDR2 are LNHDA and SQIVND (reference sequence). The CDR3 extends over 17 amino acids. CDR3 nucleotides: TGTGCCAGTAGTATCTTCCCAGCGGGGACGATAGCAGATACGCAGTATTTT. Amino acids: CASSIFPAGTIADTQYF. The complete variable domain, with remaining parts taken from reference TRBV19 and TRBJ2-3, reads DGGITQSPKYLFRKEGQNVTLSCEQNLNHDAMYWYRQDPGQGLRLIYYSQIVNDFQKGDIAEGYSVSREKKESFPLTVTSAQKNPTAFYLCASSIFPAGTIADTQYFGPGTRLTVL.

The genes are TRBV11-1 and TRBJ1-1, with a possible D match to TRBD1 (6 bases). This CDR3 comprises 12 residues. Trimming took off 5 bases at V and 8 bases at J, with 12 bases between the two ends. Germline lookup yields CDR1 SGHAT and CDR2 FQDESV (reference sequence). CDR3 sequence (DNA): TGTGCCAGCAGCGCCGGACAGATCGAAGCTTTCTTT. Amino acids: CASSAGQIEAFF.

The V and J genes are TRBV10-1 and TRBJ2-4; weak D call: TRBD1 (6 bases). CDR1 and CDR2 from the germline V gene are WNHNN and SYGVQD (reference sequence). CDR3 length: 17 residues. Trimming cost V 5 bases and J 0 bases, with 17 bases left between them. The CDR3 loop is CASSSLTGELAKNIQYF. CDR3 DNA sequence: TGCGCCAGCAGTTCCCTGACAGGTGAGCTAGCCAAAAACATTCAGTACTTC.

The chain combines TRBV15 with TRBJ2-4, with D perhaps TRBD2 (7 bases). Germline CDR1 and CDR2: LNHNV and YYDKDF (reference sequence). The CDR3 has 15 amino acids. V was trimmed by 9 bases and J by 0 bases, leaving 15 bases between them. The CDR3 is CATEVGGRAKNIQYF. The DNA for the CDR3 is TGTGCCACTGAGGTCGGGGGGCGAGCCAAAAACATTCAGTACTTC.

In the case of this clone: The identical CDR3 is also encoded by other nucleotide sequences in the sample. V is TRBV5-4 and J is TRBJ2-5; 11 bases are a match to TRBD2. V was pared by 3 bases and J by 5 bases, with 6 bases of the junction left unmatched. The CDR3 consists of 15 residues. The germline CDR1 and CDR2 sequences are SGHNT and YYREEE (reference sequence). CDR3 protein: CASSSGLAGGETQYF. The CDR3 coding sequence is TGTGCCAGCAGCTCCGGGCTAGCGGGGGGTGAGACCCAGTACTTC.

The V call is TRBV11-3, the J call TRBJ1-1; no clear D gene. CDR1 and CDR2 from the germline V gene are SGHNT and YENEEA. Trimming took off 5 bases at V and 5 bases at J, with 18 bases between the two ends. The CDR3 runs to 15 residues. The CDR3 DNA reads TGTGCCAGCAGCCCACGGGCAGAGGGCGGAACTGAAGCTTTCTTT. The encoded protein is CASSPRAEGGTEAFF.

This clone showed up just a few times. This chain joins TRBV18 and TRBJ2-7; 9 positions match TRBD2. The CDR3 is 14 amino acids. After removal of 1 base from V and 2 bases from J, the junction contained 0 bases not matched to a gene. Per germline, CDR1 KGHSH and CDR2 LQKENI. CDR3 bases: TGTGCCAGCTCACCACTAGCGGGGGCCTACGAGCAGTACTTC. Translation: CASSPLAGAYEQYF.

This clone was picked up a small number of times. The chain uses TRBV10-3 and TRBJ2-3; 12 nucleotides match TRBD2. Germline CDR1 ENHRY, CDR2 SYGVKD. The length of the CDR3 is 15 residues. V dropped 4 bases and J dropped 1; count of bases not matched to a gene: 0. In DNA, the CDR3 is TGTGCCATCAGTGGGACTAGCGGGGGCACAGATACGCAGTATTTT. Its protein product is CAISGTSGGTDTQYF.

This clone was counted between two and nine times. The chain couples TRBV5-1 to TRBJ2-7; D uncertain. Germline CDR1 and CDR2: SGHRS and YFSETQ. The CDR3 spans 13 residues. The germline V and J ends were trimmed by 1 base and 1 base, with 6 bases remaining between them. The CDR3 is CASSLSLSYEQYF. CDR3 coding DNA: TGCGCCAGCAGCTTGAGCCTTTCCTACGAGCAGTACTTC.

Only a few counts were recorded for this clone. The rearrangement joins TRBV7-2 to TRBJ2-7, with TRBD2 matching over 7 bases. There are 14 residues in the CDR3. Germline V gives CDR1 SGHTA, CDR2 FQGNSA. Trimming at V came to 4 bases and at J to 3 bases, leaving 6 bases not matched to a gene. The CDR3 DNA follows: TGTGCCAGCAGCTCCCAGGGAGGGGACTACGAGCAGTACTTC. Translated: CASSSQGGDYEQYF.

The rearrangement uses TRBV5-4 and TRBJ1-1; D possibly corresponds to TRBD1 (6 bases). V gave up 0 bases and J gave up 5 bases, with 11 bases separating them. Germline CDR1 reads SGHNT; CDR2 reads YYREEE (reference sequence). The CDR3 is 14 residues long. The CDR3 coding sequence is TGTGCCAGCAGCTTGGGATCGCAGGGGACTGAAGCTTTCTTT. Amino acid sequence: CASSLGSQGTEAFF. Full variable domain (missing parts from reference TRBV5-4 and TRBJ1-1): ETGVTQSPTHLIKTRGQQVTLRCSSQSGHNTVSWYQQALGQGPQFIFQYYREEENGRGNFPPRFSGLQFPNYSSELNVNALELDDSALYLCASSLGSQGTEAFFGQGTRLTVV.

The J gene is TRBJ2-7, the V gene TRBV18, with D possibly being TRBD2 (5 bases). Trimming removed 3 bases at V and 5 bases at J, with 17 bases between. Germline CDR1 and CDR2: KGHSH and LQKENI. The length of the CDR3 is 15 residues. In nucleotides, the CDR3 is TGTGCCAGCTCACCTATGATCGCGAGCGGCGACGAGCAGTACTTC. This sequence encodes CASSPMIASGDEQYF.

The chain uses TRBV9 and TRBJ2-1; D possibly corresponds to TRBD2 (5 bases). V dropped 0 bases and J dropped 11 bases, with 15 bases sitting between them. Germline V gene sequence: CDR1 SGDLS, CDR2 YYNGEE. The length of the CDR3 is 14 residues. The CDR3 region has the DNA TGTGCCAGCAGCGTAGGGACTGGTACTTTTAAGCAGTTCTTC. Its protein product is CASSVGTGTFKQFF.

The chain links TRBV13 to TRBJ2-5; the match to TRBD2 covers 13 bases. In germline, CDR1 is PRHDT, CDR2 FYEKMQ (reference sequence). CDR3 length equals 17 residues. V lost 5 bases to trimming and J lost 4 bases; unmatched junction nucleotides: 10. Written as DNA, the CDR3 is TGTGCCAGCAGCCGCGCGGGGGGACTAGCGGGGAGAGAGACCCAGTACTTC. Its protein is CASSRAGGLAGRETQYF.

This clone was recorded only once. The chain couples TRBV7-9 to TRBJ2-7; D gene uncertain. From germline, CDR1 is SEHNR and CDR2 FQNEAQ (reference sequence). This CDR3 has 13 amino acids. Deletions cut 5 bases from V and 0 bases from J, with 8 bases between. CDR3 coding DNA: TGTGCCAGCAGCCCCTCCGGCTCCTACGAGCAGTACTTC. Translation gives CASSPSGSYEQYF.